The rows below give T cell receptor beta chains drawn from one sample of a study of blood T cell repertoires in COVID-19. Libraries were prepared by immunoSEQ multiplex PCR; TCRdb keeps only in-frame clonotypes and omits some of them. The sample has under 350,000 clones, roughly nine tenths seen once. Sequenced material: PBMCs or T cells enriched from blood (not recorded which). These receptor sequences come from a woman aged 35 to 49 who had recovered from COVID-19. Each CDR3 is given with its conserved first and last residue. A D gene is named only where the DNA matches it firmly. Expanded clones get a size class; other rows say once, few or many, or leave the size out.

clone_size,j_call,d_call,v_call,cdr3_aa,cdr3_nt
.,TRBJ2-7,.,TRBV2,CASRVGQISYEQYF,TGTGCCAGCAGAGTGGGACAAATATCCTACGAGCAGTACTTC
.,TRBJ2-3,TRBD2,TRBV4-1,CASSQASGGAGGTDTQYF,TGCGCCAGCAGCCAAGCTAGCGGGGGGGCCGGCGGCACAGATACGCAGTATTTT
.,TRBJ1-5,TRBD1,TRBV30,CACGQGPSHQPQHF,TGTGCCTGCGGACAGGGTCCTTCCCATCAGCCCCAGCATTTT
.,TRBJ2-2,TRBD1,TRBV7-8,CASSSGDRGGTGELFF,TGTGCCAGCTCTTCCGGGGACAGGGGAGGGACCGGGGAGCTGTTTTTT
.,TRBJ2-1,TRBD2,TRBV4-1,CASSQGGGGAFYEQFF,TGCGCCAGCAGCCAAGGGGGCGGGGGGGCCTTCTATGAGCAGTTCTTC
.,TRBJ1-5,TRBD1,TRBV27,CASSPQPTGKYGQPQHF,TGTGCCAGCAGTCCACAACCGACAGGGAAATATGGACAGCCCCAGCATTTT
once,TRBJ2-1,.,TRBV5-1,CASSVVGGSYNEQFF,TGCGCCAGCAGCGTGGTTGGGGGCAGTTACAATGAGCAGTTCTTC
.,TRBJ2-2,.,TRBV10-3,CAISGLGHNPGELFF,TGTGCCATCAGTGGCCTAGGACACAATCCCGGGGAGCTGTTTTTT
.,TRBJ1-2,.,TRBV3-1/TRBV3-2,CATSRIQDTINYGYTF,TGTGCCACCTCGAGAATACAGGATACTATTAACTATGGCTACACCTTC
.,TRBJ1-4,TRBD1,TRBV5-1,CASSFQGTGNEKLFF,TGCGCCAGCAGCTTTCAGGGGACAGGGAATGAAAAACTGTTTTTT
.,TRBJ2-2,TRBD2,TRBV19,CASSTSGANTGELFF,TGTGCCAGTAGTACTAGCGGGGCGAACACCGGGGAGCTGTTTTTT
.,TRBJ2-1,.,TRBV11-2,CASSAGQREQFF,TGTGCCAGCAGCGCGGGACAGAGAGAGCAGTTCTTC
.,TRBJ2-7,TRBD1,TRBV29-1,CSVLAGTGREQYF,TGCAGCGTTTTAGCCGGGACAGGGAGGGAGCAGTACTTC
.,TRBJ2-1,TRBD1,TRBV9,CASSVLGQGAYEQFF,TGTGCCAGCAGCGTACTCGGACAGGGGGCCTATGAGCAGTTCTTC
.,TRBJ2-1,TRBD2,TRBV7-8,CASRFSGRASNEQFF,TGTGCCAGCAGATTTAGCGGGAGGGCCAGCAATGAGCAGTTCTTC
.,TRBJ2-6,.,TRBV4-2,CASSQAALPSSGANVLTF,TGTGCCAGCAGCCAAGCCGCACTGCCTAGCTCTGGGGCCAACGTCCTGACTTTC
.,TRBJ1-1,.,TRBV15,CATSRDIGGGRAFF,TGTGCCACCAGCAGAGATATCGGGGGGGGCCGAGCTTTCTTT
.,TRBJ1-2,.,TRBV5-1,CASSLPRGGSNYGYTF,TGCGCCAGCAGCCTCCCTAGGGGGGGGTCTAACTATGGCTACACCTTC
.,TRBJ1-2,TRBD1,TRBV7-8,CASSGGTGSRGGANYGYTF,TGTGCCAGCAGCGGAGGGACAGGCTCTCGGGGGGGAGCTAACTATGGCTACACCTTC
.,TRBJ1-2,.,TRBV30,CAWSFRFSGYTF,TGTGCCTGGAGTTTCCGTTTTTCCGGCTACACCTTC
.,TRBJ2-7,.,TRBV14,CASSPNRPERPTYEQYF,TGTGCCAGCAGCCCCAATCGACCTGAGAGGCCTACCTACGAGCAGTACTTC
.,TRBJ1-1,.,TRBV7-2,CASSLYGVRGTEAFF,TGTGCCAGCAGCTTATACGGAGTCCGGGGCACTGAAGCTTTCTTT
.,TRBJ1-3,.,TRBV18,CASSPAGSGNTIYF,TGTGCCAGCTCCCCGGCCGGGTCCGGAAACACCATATATTTT
.,TRBJ1-2,.,TRBV5-1,CASSYGPGQSYGYTF,TGCGCCAGCAGCTACGGGCCCGGACAGAGCTATGGCTACACCTTC
.,TRBJ2-7,TRBD1,TRBV28,CASSSKRGPLNYEQYF,TGTGCCAGCAGTTCTAAGAGGGGGCCCCTTAACTACGAGCAGTACTTC
.,TRBJ2-1,TRBD2,TRBV30,CAWSGVAGSYNEQFF,TGTGCCTGGAGTGGAGTAGCGGGTTCCTACAATGAGCAGTTCTTC
.,TRBJ2-7,TRBD1,TRBV6-5,CASSGQGPYEQYF,TGTGCCAGCTCCGGACAGGGGCCCTACGAGCAGTACTTC
.,TRBJ2-3,TRBD2,TRBV6-2/TRBV6-3,CASSYYSGSVDTQYF,TGTGCCAGCAGTTACTACAGCGGGAGCGTAGATACGCAGTATTTT
.,TRBJ2-1,TRBD2,TRBV5-1,CASSSWTSGGYNEQFF,TGCGCCAGCAGCTCCTGGACTAGCGGGGGGTACAATGAGCAGTTCTTC
.,TRBJ2-7,.,TRBV7-9,CASSPDYRNSEQYF,TGTGCCAGCAGCCCTGACTACCGAAATAGCGAGCAGTACTTC
.,TRBJ2-1,.,TRBV5-1,CASSLATGEGEQFF,TGCGCCAGCAGCTTGGCGACAGGGGAGGGTGAGCAGTTCTTC
.,TRBJ1-4,.,TRBV7-9,CASSMTGLNEKLFF,TGTGCCAGCAGCATGACAGGCCTCAATGAAAAACTGTTTTTT
.,TRBJ2-3,.,TRBV12-3/TRBV12-4,CASLAVADTQYF,TGTGCCAGTCTAGCCGTGGCAGATACGCAGTATTTT
once,TRBJ1-2,TRBD1,TRBV5-5,CASSVRAQGGRYTF,TGTGCCAGCAGCGTGCGGGCCCAGGGGGGCCGCTACACCTTC
.,TRBJ1-2,TRBD1,TRBV7-2,CASSSPWGQGGYNYGYTF,TGTGCCAGCAGCTCCCCGTGGGGGCAGGGGGGATACAACTATGGCTACACCTTC
.,TRBJ1-6,.,TRBV3-1/TRBV3-2,CASSRKNVGSNSPLHF,TGTGCCAGCAGCCGAAAGAATGTGGGCAGCAATTCACCCCTCCACTTT
.,TRBJ1-1,.,TRBV3-1/TRBV3-2,CASSQPTGGNTEAFF,TGTGCCAGCAGCCAACCGACAGGCGGGAACACTGAAGCTTTCTTT
few,TRBJ2-1,.,TRBV10-2,CASSESGTRGSEQFF,TGCGCCAGCAGTGAGTCTGGTACGAGGGGGAGTGAGCAGTTCTTC
.,TRBJ1-2,.,TRBV27,CASSAWGGAYGYTF,TGTGCCAGCAGTGCTTGGGGGGGGGCTTATGGCTACACCTTC
.,TRBJ1-2,.,TRBV19,CASSPTGRFINGYTF,TGTGCCAGTAGCCCTACAGGGCGATTTATCAATGGCTACACCTTC
.,TRBJ2-1,.,TRBV5-1,CASREGLEYEQFF,TGCGCCAGCAGGGAGGGGCTGGAATATGAGCAGTTCTTC
.,TRBJ1-6,TRBD1,TRBV5-1,CASSLQGESYNSPLHF,TGCGCCAGCAGCTTACAGGGGGAATCCTATAATTCACCCCTCCACTTT
.,TRBJ2-7,.,TRBV4-1,CASSPSQGRSYEQYF,TGCGCCAGCAGCCCCAGCCAGGGCCGATCCTACGAGCAGTACTTC
.,TRBJ1-5,.,TRBV4-1,CASSQDGRDQPQHF,TGCGCCAGCAGCCAAGATGGTCGAGATCAGCCCCAGCATTTT
.,TRBJ1-2,.,TRBV5-4,CASSLEGQGSWGYTF,TGTGCCAGCAGCTTGGAGGGGCAGGGATCATGGGGCTACACCTTC
.,TRBJ1-6,TRBD1,TRBV19,CASSIGTGNSPLHF,TGTGCCAGTAGTATAGGGACAGGCAATTCACCCCTCCACTTT
few,TRBJ2-2,.,TRBV24-1,CATSVTHPDTGELFF,TGTGCCACCAGTGTAACACACCCCGACACCGGGGAGCTGTTTTTT
.,TRBJ1-2,.,TRBV19,CASSVTGTYGYTF,TGTGCCAGTAGTGTTACAGGAACTTATGGCTACACCTTC
.,TRBJ2-3,TRBD2,TRBV14,CASSQLAGLADTQYF,TGTGCCAGCAGCCAGCTAGCGGGACTCGCAGATACGCAGTATTTT
.,TRBJ2-7,.,TRBV4-1,CASSHLRVGYEQYF,TGCGCCAGCAGCCATCTCAGGGTGGGCTACGAGCAGTACTTC
.,TRBJ2-7,.,TRBV6-2/TRBV6-3,CASSTFSPGGGFYEQYF,TGTGCCAGCAGTACGTTCTCCCCCGGAGGGGGCTTTTACGAGCAGTACTTC
few,TRBJ1-1,TRBD1,TRBV6-2/TRBV6-3,CASSSDRELSEAFF,TGTGCCAGCAGTTCGGACAGGGAATTATCTGAAGCTTTCTTT
many,TRBJ2-3,TRBD2,TRBV5-1,CASSSGRLAGGTDTQYF,TGCGCCAGCAGCTCGGGACGGCTAGCGGGAGGAACAGATACGCAGTATTTT
once,TRBJ1-2,TRBD1,TRBV24-1,CATSDGTGIRGYTF,TGTGCCACCAGTGACGGGACAGGGATCAGGGGCTACACCTTC
.,TRBJ1-2,.,TRBV7-2,CASSLRSLNYGYTF,TGTGCCAGCAGCCTGCGATCGTTGAACTATGGCTACACCTTC
.,TRBJ1-4,TRBD1,TRBV7-9,CASSVRTGGVEKLFF,TGTGCCAGCAGCGTAAGGACAGGGGGTGTAGAAAAACTGTTTTTT
.,TRBJ1-2,TRBD1,TRBV19,CASRAGGARYGYTF,TGTGCCAGTAGAGCAGGGGGCGCAAGGTATGGCTACACCTTC